The present T cell receptor (beta chain) was sequenced within a study of T cells after posttransplantation cyclophosphamide. The study's findings and limits: Skin or GI-infiltrating T cells shared few TRB sequences with blood. Later post-transplant blood repertoires were often dominated by donor CD8+ memory clones. Recipient CMV seropositivity and CMV reactivation strongly tracked TRB clonality.

V was pared by 2 bases and J by 9 bases, with 6 bases of the junction left unmatched. CDR1 is SEHNR and CDR2 is FQNEAQ in the germline V gene (reference sequence). This CDR3 is 15 amino acids long. Controls had myeloablative marrow grafts with methotrexate and calcineurin inhibitor, sampled at 1 year. Only in-frame clones appear in the TCRdb table, and some are missing; sequencing was by immunoSEQ multiplex PCR. The table shows 20,000 or so clones, with 80% to 90% occurring only once. About this clone itself: Its antigen is not known.

This rearrangement joins TRBV7-9 to TRBJ1-6; 8 bases are a match to TRBD1. The material was PBMCs, obtained roughly 49 weeks after allogeneic stem cell transplant with calcineurin inhibitor and methotrexate. This receptor was obtained from a female patient in her 30s who received an allogeneic stem cell transplant from an unrelated donor, was CMV-positive, and had acute and chronic GVHD. Some T cells may arise from the graft donor. CDR3 sequence: CASSLSGGTGSPLHF. CDR3 in DNA: TGTGCCAGCAGCTTATCAGGGGGCACCGGTTCACCCCTCCACTTT.